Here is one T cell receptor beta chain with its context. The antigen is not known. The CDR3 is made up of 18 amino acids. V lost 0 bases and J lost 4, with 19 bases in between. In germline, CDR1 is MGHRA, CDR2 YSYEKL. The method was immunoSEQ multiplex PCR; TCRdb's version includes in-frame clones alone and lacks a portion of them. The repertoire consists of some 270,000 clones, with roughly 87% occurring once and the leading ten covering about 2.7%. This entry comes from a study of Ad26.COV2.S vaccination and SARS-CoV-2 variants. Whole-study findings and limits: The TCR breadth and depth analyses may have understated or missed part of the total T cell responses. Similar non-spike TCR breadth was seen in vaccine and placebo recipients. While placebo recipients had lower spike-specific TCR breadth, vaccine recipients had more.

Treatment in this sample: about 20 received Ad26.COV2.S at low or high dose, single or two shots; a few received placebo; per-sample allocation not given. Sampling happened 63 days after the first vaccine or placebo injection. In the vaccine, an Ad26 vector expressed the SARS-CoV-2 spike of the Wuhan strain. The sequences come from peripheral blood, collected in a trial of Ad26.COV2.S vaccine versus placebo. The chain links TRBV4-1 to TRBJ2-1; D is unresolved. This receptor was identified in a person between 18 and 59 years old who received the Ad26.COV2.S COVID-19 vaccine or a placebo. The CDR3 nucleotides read TGCGCCAGCAGCCAAGATCTCCCCCTATCGGACGGGTACAATGAGCAGTTCTTC. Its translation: CASSQDLPLSDGYNEQFF.